One and the same sample provided the 23 T cell receptor beta chains below, sequenced in a study of spatial heterogeneity in lung cancer. TCRdb re-called the 5' RACE reads with MiXCR, one entry per CDR3 protein. Found here are 5,800 or so distinct CDR3 sequences, 18% of them singletons; the top ten hold around 17%. The time point denotes: sample taken at primary tumor resection. The source was normal lung tissue next to the tumor, collected at surgery. These receptors all stem from a male donor with early-stage non-small cell lung cancer.

This clonotype has more than one count but fewer than ten. The chain employs TRBV5-1 and TRBJ2-7; tentative D call: TRBD2 (5 bases). Germline-derived CDR1 and CDR2 are SGHRS and YFSETQ. V shed 7 bases and J shed 3 bases, with 14 bases lying between them. This CDR3 is 13 amino acids long. CDR3: CASGEGADYEQYF. CDR3 coding DNA: TGCGCCAGCGGCGAGGGCGCTGACTACGAGCAGTACTTC.

This clonotype is medium-sized in the sample. The chain combines TRBV18 with TRBJ2-3; the match to TRBD2 covers 8 bases. CDR1 KGHSH and CDR2 LQKENI come from the germline V gene. V shed 3 bases and J 2 bases; nucleotides not matched to a gene: 10. The CDR3 loop spans 17 amino acids. The CDR3 loop is CASSPPREGPNTDTQYF. The CDR3, as DNA: TGTGCCAGCTCACCTCCCCGGGAGGGCCCGAACACAGATACGCAGTATTTT. Complete variable domain (other parts from reference TRBV18 and TRBJ2-3): NAGVMQNPRHLVRRRGQEARLRCSPMKGHSHVYWYRQLPEEGLKFMVYLQKENIIDESGMPKERFSAEFPKEGPSILRIQQVVRGDSAAYFCASSPPREGPNTDTQYFGPGTRLTVL.

This clonotype was seen a few times. The chain employs TRBV20-1 and TRBJ2-5, with 11 bases fitting TRBD2. The length of the CDR3 is 16 residues. Germline V CDR1 and CDR2: DFQATT, SNEGSKA (reference sequence). V was clipped by 0 bases and J by 3 bases; unmatched bases: 6. CDR3 amino acids: CSARDPPGLAEETQYF. In DNA, the CDR3 is TGCAGTGCTAGAGATCCCCCGGGACTAGCGGAAGAGACCCAGTACTTC.

The chain links TRBV28 to TRBJ1-2; no clear D. The germline gives CDR1 MDHEN, CDR2 SYDVKM. The ends were cut back, 6 bases at V and 2 bases at J, with 13 bases in the middle. There are 14 residues in the CDR3. CDR3 nucleotides: TGTGCCAGCAGCCCCACGGAGAGAAACTATGGCTACACCTTC. Translated: CASSPTERNYGYTF.

The rearrangement uses TRBV5-1 and TRBJ1-2; D uncertain. The CDR3 has 14 amino acids. Germline CDR1 SGHRS, CDR2 YFSETQ. Trimming stripped 4 bases from V and 4 bases from J, with 14 bases between. The CDR3 nucleotides read TGCGCCAGCAGCATACCCTTGGACGGCTATGGCTACACCTTC. Its translation: CASSIPLDGYGYTF.

This clonotype was counted only a few times. V usage is TRBV6-1 and J usage is TRBJ1-2, with D unclear. With 1 base removed from V and 1 base from J, the gap between germline ends came to 4 bases. From germline, CDR1 is MNHNS and CDR2 SASEGT. The CDR3 extends over 13 amino acids. The CDR3 DNA reads as TGTGCCAGCAGTGAAGACAGTAACTATGGCTACACCTTC. Amino acid sequence: CASSEDSNYGYTF.

The chain is built from TRBV14 and TRBJ2-7; maybe TRBD1 (5 bases). This CDR3 region has 12 residues. Germline V gives CDR1 SGHDN, CDR2 FVKESK. The germline V and J ends were trimmed by 4 bases and 6 bases, with 10 bases remaining between them. Here the CDR3 reads CASSPVRGEQYF. The CDR3 region has the DNA TGTGCCAGCAGCCCAGTTAGGGGCGAGCAGTACTTC.

This clonotype is medium-sized (0.01 to 0.1%) within its sample. This chain uses TRBV27 with TRBJ1-6, with D unclear. The CDR3 totals 15 residues. Trimming pared 4 bases from V and 0 bases from J, leaving 7 bases between. CDR1 is MNHEY, CDR2 SMNVEV, per germline (reference sequence). The CDR3 DNA reads as TGTGCCAGCAGTTCACAGAGCTCCTATAATTCACCCCTCCACTTT. As protein: CASSSQSSYNSPLHF.

This clonotype is classed as medium-sized. V is TRBV28 and J is TRBJ2-1; maybe TRBD2 (5 bases). CDR1 and CDR2 from the germline V gene are MDHEN and SYDVKM. Trimming took off 2 bases at V and 2 bases at J, with 25 bases between the two ends. The CDR3 is 20 amino acids. CDR3 bases: TGTGCCAGCAGTTTACGTATGGGTTCCGGGGTCCCCGGGGCCTACAATGAGCAGTTCTTC. Protein sequence: CASSLRMGSGVPGAYNEQFF.

This clonotype was seen a handful of times. This chain connects TRBV7-3 to TRBJ2-2; no clear D gene. V shed 5 bases and J shed 4 bases, with 8 bases lying between them. The CDR3 runs 13 residues. CDR1 and CDR2 (germline): SGHTA, FQGTGA. CDR3 nucleotides: TGTGCCAGCAGCCCTGAGCCCACCGGGGAGCTGTTTTTT. Its protein is CASSPEPTGELFF.

By share, this clonotype ranks as medium-sized. V gene TRBV19 combines with J gene TRBJ2-7; TRBD1 aligns across 7 bases. Germline V gene sequence: CDR1 LNHDA, CDR2 SQIVND (reference sequence). The CDR3 has 16 residues. Germline trimming cut 5 bases from V and 0 bases from J; bases unmatched to any gene: 10. CDR3: CASSSEGARSSYEQYF. The CDR3 DNA sequence: TGTGCCAGTAGTTCCGAGGGGGCGCGGAGCTCCTACGAGCAGTACTTC.

This chain links TRBV5-1 with TRBJ2-6, with D uncertain. The CDR3 runs to 15 residues. The V gene lost 0 bases and the J gene lost 2 bases, with 6 bases spanning the gap. CDR1 is SGHRS and CDR2 is YFSETQ in the germline V gene. CDR3 nucleotide sequence: TGCGCCAGCAGCTTGGAGCAGGCTGGGGCCAACGTCCTGACTTTC. Translating it yields CASSLEQAGANVLTF.

Sample share makes this clonotype medium-sized. The V gene is TRBV29-1, the J gene TRBJ2-1; 9 bases fit TRBD2. V shed 5 bases and J 9 bases; nucleotides not matched to a gene: 11. Per the germline V gene, CDR1 is SQVTM and CDR2 is ANQGSEA. CDR3 length: 14 amino acids. DNA for the CDR3: TGCAGCGTTAGCTGGTTAGCGGGAGAGGGTGAGCAGTTCTTC. Amino acid sequence: CSVSWLAGEGEQFF.

This clonotype counts as medium-sized. The chain combines TRBV18 with TRBJ1-5; D might be TRBD1 (6 bases). Trimming removed 2 bases from V and 7 bases from J, with 12 bases in between. The germline V gene encodes CDR1 KGHSH and CDR2 LQKENI. The CDR3 is made up of 14 amino acids. CDR3 bases: TGTGCCAGCTCACCAGGACAGATGGGCCAGCCCCAGCATTTT. This gives the protein CASSPGQMGQPQHF. Full variable domain (remainder filled in from reference TRBV18 and TRBJ1-5): NAGVMQNPRHLVRRRGQEARLRCSPMKGHSHVYWYRQLPEEGLKFMVYLQKENIIDESGMPKERFSAEFPKEGPSILRIQQVVRGDSAAYFCASSPGQMGQPQHFGDGTRLSIL.

The chain is built from TRBV29-1 and TRBJ1-1; a weak D match, TRBD1 (5 bases). Germline-derived CDR1 and CDR2 are SQVTM and ANQGSEA. Trimming removed 7 bases from V and 5 bases from J, with 20 bases in between. The CDR3 is 14 amino acids. CDR3 bases: TGCAGCGGTGGGCCAGGCAGCGGGGGGACTGAAGCTTTCTTT. Its translation: CSGGPGSGGTEAFF.

The rearrangement joins TRBV20-1 to TRBJ1-5; D unresolved. CDR3 length: 15 amino acids. V dropped 5 bases and J dropped 2 bases, with 16 bases sitting between them. Germline CDR1 DFQATT, CDR2 SNEGSKA (reference sequence). CDR3 nucleotide sequence: TGCAGTGCTGGGGAGGGTTCCCAGGGCAATCAGCCCCAGCATTTT. This encodes CSAGEGSQGNQPQHF.

The table lists this clonotype with a few counts. V and J are TRBV7-2 and TRBJ2-7; D may be TRBD2 (5 bases). This CDR3 contains 13 residues. Germline V lookup: CDR1 SGHTA, CDR2 FQGNSA. Trimming took 5 bases from V and 8 from J, leaving 16 bases between them. This chain's CDR3 is CASSAPPGKKQYF. CDR3 coding DNA: TGTGCCAGCAGCGCCCCCCCGGGAAAAAAGCAGTACTTC.

This clonotype was counted only a few times. The rearrangement uses TRBV20-1 and TRBJ1-6; D not resolved. The V gene's germline CDR1 is DFQATT and CDR2 SNEGSKA (reference sequence). CDR3 length equals 12 residues. Deletions cut 0 bases from V and 8 bases from J, with 5 bases between. In DNA, the CDR3 is TGCAGTGCTAGAGATCAGGATTCACCCCTCCACTTT. It encodes CSARDQDSPLHF.

This clonotype was seen once. This clone may be a read error of a much larger clone one base away. The rearrangement links TRBV7-8 to TRBJ2-2; D unclear. The V end lost 7 bases, the J end lost 4 bases, and 22 bases lay between the germline ends. Germline loops: CDR1 SGHVS, CDR2 FQNEAQ. The length of the CDR3 is 17 residues. CDR3 in DNA: TGTGCCAGCACCCTCTTAACCGGACGGATAACCACCGGGGAGCTGTTTTTT. As protein: CASTLLTGRITTGELFF.

The chain links TRBV28 to TRBJ2-7; TRBD2 might be the D (6 bases). V was pared by 4 bases and J by 3 bases, with 10 bases between. This CDR3 has 13 amino acids. Germline CDR1 reads MDHEN; CDR2 reads SYDVKM. The CDR3 loop reads CASSSGGGYEQYF. CDR3 DNA sequence: TGTGCCAGCAGTTCCGGGGGTGGCTACGAGCAGTACTTC.

This clonotype is medium-sized within its sample. The genes are TRBV7-9 and TRBJ2-5; possible D gene TRBD1, 6 bases. Germline V gene lookup returns CDR1 SEHNR and CDR2 FQNEAQ (reference sequence). This CDR3 comprises 12 residues. Trimming left V 5 bases short and J 4 bases short, with 8 bases between. In DNA form, the CDR3 reads TGTGCCAGCAGCCCCAGGGGAGAGACCCAGTACTTC. It translates to CASSPRGETQYF.

This clonotype was seen many times. The rearrangement joins TRBV29-1 to TRBJ2-7; 8 positions agree with TRBD1. V lost 6 bases to trimming and J lost 6 bases; unmatched junction nucleotides: 7. Germline loops: CDR1 SQVTM, CDR2 ANQGSEA. The CDR3 runs 12 residues. CDR3 nucleotides: TGCAGCGTGGGAGGACAGGGAGGCGAGCAGTACTTC. Its protein is CSVGGQGGEQYF.

This clonotype qualifies as medium-sized. J is TRBJ1-1 and V is TRBV20-1; D possibly corresponds to TRBD1 (5 bases). CDR3 length: 13 residues. Deletions cut 3 bases from V and 5 bases from J, with 13 bases between. Germline V gene data show CDR1 as DFQATT and CDR2 as SNEGSKA (reference sequence). The CDR3 DNA reads TGCAGTGCTAGTGGGCAGGGTGGGACTGAAGCTTTCTTT. Amino acid sequence: CSASGQGGTEAFF.